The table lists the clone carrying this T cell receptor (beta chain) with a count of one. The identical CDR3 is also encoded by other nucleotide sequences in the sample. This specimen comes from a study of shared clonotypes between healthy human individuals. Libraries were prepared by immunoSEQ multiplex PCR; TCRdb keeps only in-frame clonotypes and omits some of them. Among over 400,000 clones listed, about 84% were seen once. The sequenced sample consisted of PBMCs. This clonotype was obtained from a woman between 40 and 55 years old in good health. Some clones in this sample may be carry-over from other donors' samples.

CDR3 protein: CASSLGQGNNEQFF. The CDR3 DNA is TGCGCCAGCAGCTTGGGACAGGGGAACAATGAGCAGTTCTTC. The chain couples TRBV5-1 to TRBJ2-1, with 8 bases fitting TRBD1. Trimming took 0 bases from V and 5 from J; bases not matched to a gene: 1. CDR3 length equals 14 residues. Germline CDR1 SGHRS, CDR2 YFSETQ.